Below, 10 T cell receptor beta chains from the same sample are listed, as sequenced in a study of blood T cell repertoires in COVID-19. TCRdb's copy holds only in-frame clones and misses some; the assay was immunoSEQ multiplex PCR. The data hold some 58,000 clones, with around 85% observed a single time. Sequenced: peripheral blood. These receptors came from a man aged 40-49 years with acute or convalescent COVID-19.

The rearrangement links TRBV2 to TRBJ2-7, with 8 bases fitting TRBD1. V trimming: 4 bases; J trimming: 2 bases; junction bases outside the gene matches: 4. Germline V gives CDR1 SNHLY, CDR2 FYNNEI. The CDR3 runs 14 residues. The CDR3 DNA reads TGTGCCAGCAGTGCGGACAGGGTTGCCTACGAGCAGTACTTC. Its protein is CASSADRVAYEQYF. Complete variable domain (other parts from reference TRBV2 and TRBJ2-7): EPEVTQTPSHQVTQMGQEVILRCVPISNHLYFYWYRQILGQKVEFLVSFYNNEISEKSEIFDDQFSVERPDGSNFTLKIRSTKLEDSAMYFCASSADRVAYEQYFGPGTRLTVT.

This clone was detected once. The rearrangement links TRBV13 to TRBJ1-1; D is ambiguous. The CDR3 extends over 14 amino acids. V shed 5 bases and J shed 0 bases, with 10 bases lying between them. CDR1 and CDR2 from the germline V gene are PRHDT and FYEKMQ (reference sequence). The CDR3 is CASSPLGLNTEAFF. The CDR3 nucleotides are TGTGCCAGCAGCCCCCTAGGTCTGAACACTGAAGCTTTCTTT. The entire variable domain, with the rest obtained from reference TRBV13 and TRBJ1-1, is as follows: AAGVIQSPRHLIKEKRETATLKCYPIPRHDTVYWYQQGPGQDPQFLISFYEKMQSDKGSIPDRFSAQQFSDYHSELNMSSLELGDSALYFCASSPLGLNTEAFFGQGTRLTVV.

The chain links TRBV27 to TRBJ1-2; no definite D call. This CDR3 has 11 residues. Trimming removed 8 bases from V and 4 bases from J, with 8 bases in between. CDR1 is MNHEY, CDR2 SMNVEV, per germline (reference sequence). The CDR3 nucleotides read TGTGCCAGCCTCGGTCCCTATGGCTACACCTTC. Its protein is CASLGPYGYTF.

In DNA, the CDR3 is TGTGCCAGCTCACCACCCGGGACAGGGAGGGATGGCTACACCTTC. It specifies CASSPPGTGRDGYTF. The rearrangement joins TRBV18 to TRBJ1-2, with TRBD1 identical over 9 bases. This CDR3 is 15 amino acids long. The V and J ends lost 0 bases and 6 bases, in that order; junction bases with no gene match: 5. Germline V lookup: CDR1 KGHSH, CDR2 LQKENI.

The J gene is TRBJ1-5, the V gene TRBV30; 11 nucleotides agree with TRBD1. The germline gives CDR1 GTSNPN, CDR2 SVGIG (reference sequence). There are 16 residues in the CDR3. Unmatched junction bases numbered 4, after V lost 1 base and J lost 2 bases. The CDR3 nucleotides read TGTGCCTGGAGTGGGACAGGGGGCGCGGGCAATCAGCCCCAGCATTTT. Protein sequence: CAWSGTGGAGNQPQHF.

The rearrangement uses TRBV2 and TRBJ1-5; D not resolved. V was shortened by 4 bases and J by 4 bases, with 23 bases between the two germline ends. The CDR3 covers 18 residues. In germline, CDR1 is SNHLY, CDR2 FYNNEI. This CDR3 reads CASSGGLSTALLNQPQHF. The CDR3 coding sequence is TGTGCCAGCAGTGGAGGTTTAAGTACCGCTCTTTTAAATCAGCCCCAGCATTTT. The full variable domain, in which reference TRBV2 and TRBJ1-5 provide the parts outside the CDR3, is EPEVTQTPSHQVTQMGQEVILRCVPISNHLYFYWYRQILGQKVEFLVSFYNNEISEKSEIFDDQFSVERPDGSNFTLKIRSTKLEDSAMYFCASSGGLSTALLNQPQHFGDGTRLSIL.

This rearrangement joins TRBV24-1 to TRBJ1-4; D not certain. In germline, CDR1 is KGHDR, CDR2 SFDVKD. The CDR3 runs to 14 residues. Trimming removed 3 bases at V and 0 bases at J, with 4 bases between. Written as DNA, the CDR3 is TGTGCCACCAGTGATCCCTCAACTAATGAAAAACTGTTTTTT. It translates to CATSDPSTNEKLFF.

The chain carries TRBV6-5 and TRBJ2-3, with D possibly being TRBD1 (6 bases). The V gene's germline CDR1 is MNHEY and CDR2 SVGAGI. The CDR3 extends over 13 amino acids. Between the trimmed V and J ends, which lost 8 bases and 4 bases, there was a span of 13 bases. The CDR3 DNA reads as TGTGCCAGCGGACCCAGGGGAGCAGATACGCAGTATTTT. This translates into CASGPRGADTQYF.

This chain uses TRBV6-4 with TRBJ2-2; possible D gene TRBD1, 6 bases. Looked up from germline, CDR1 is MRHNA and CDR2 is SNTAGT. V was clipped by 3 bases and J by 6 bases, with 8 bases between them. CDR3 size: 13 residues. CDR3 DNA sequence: TGTGCCAGCAGTGAAGGGGGTTCCGGGGAGCTGTTTTTT. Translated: CASSEGGSGELFF.

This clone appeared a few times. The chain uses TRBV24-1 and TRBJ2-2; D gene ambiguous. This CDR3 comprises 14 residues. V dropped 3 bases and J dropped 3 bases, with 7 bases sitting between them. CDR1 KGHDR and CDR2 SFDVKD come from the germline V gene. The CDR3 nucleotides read TGTGCCACCAGTGATACAATTTACACCGGGGAGCTGTTTTTT. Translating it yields CATSDTIYTGELFF.